This TCR beta chain was retrieved from a study of cytomegalovirus exposure and HLA in healthy donors. Overall study context: Earlier sequencing of about 179 million T cells yielded 90 million to 140 million unique TCR beta sequences.

Study results and limitations: In vitro assays verified that a few CMV-associated chains recognized CMV antigens specifically. In the analysis, some V segments, TRBV6-2 and TRBV6-3 included, were excluded as indistinguishable.

About this clone itself: Its specificity is not known.

The PCR employed 60 Vbeta primers together with 13 Jbeta primers. Clones were read by immunoSEQ multiplex PCR, and TCRdb kept only the in-frame ones, dropping some. The repertoire table contains 45,000 or so clones. V dropped 0 bases and J dropped 3 bases, with 14 bases sitting between them. CDR3 length: 16 residues. Germline CDR1 is SGHTA and CDR2 is FQGNSA. The sequence derives from a male donor in good health and CMV-seronegative. The sequenced sample was PBMCs. The V gene is TRBV7-2, the J gene TRBJ1-1; TRBD1 is a possible D gene (5 bases). Here the CDR3 DNA reads TGTGCCAGCAGCTTAGCTAGTGTAGCGGGGGACACTGAAGCTTTCTTT. It translates to CASSLASVAGDTEAFF.